The clone carrying this T cell receptor (beta chain) has just a few counts. Deletions cut 10 bases from V and 4 bases from J, with 14 bases between. The CDR3 sequence is 12 residues long. Germline values: CDR1 ENHRY, CDR2 SYGVKD. This entry belongs to a study of beta chain features in type 1 diabetes. The isolated RNA, all of it, was reverse transcribed, so expressed TCRB transcripts were what got sequenced. Sequencing used immunoSEQ multiplex PCR; TCRdb keeps in-frame clones, though not all of them. The sample carries 140,000 to 150,000 clones, about 44% recorded once. The sample was Tregs from blood. V gene TRBV10-3 combines with J gene TRBJ2-7, with no clear D. The TCR sequence derives from a man between 18 and 29 years old in good health. This CDR3 is CATRPSGYEQYF. In nucleotides, the CDR3 is TGTGCCACCCGGCCCTCCGGGTACGAGCAGTACTTC.